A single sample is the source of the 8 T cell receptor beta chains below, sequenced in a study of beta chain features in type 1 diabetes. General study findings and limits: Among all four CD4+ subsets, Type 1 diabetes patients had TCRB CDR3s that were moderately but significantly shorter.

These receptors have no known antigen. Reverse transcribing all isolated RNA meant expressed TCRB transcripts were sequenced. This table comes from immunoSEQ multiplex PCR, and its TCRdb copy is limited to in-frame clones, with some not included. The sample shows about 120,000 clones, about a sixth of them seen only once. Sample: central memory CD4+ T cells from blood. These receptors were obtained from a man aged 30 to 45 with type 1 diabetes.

The DNA for the CDR3 is TGTGCCAGCAGCCCACCGAGAGGGGACTACAATGAGCAGTTCTTC. Protein: CASSPPRGDYNEQFF. The genes are TRBV7-9 and TRBJ2-1; tentatively, D is TRBD1 or TRBD2 (5 bases each). Germline lookup yields CDR1 SEHNR and CDR2 FQNEAQ (reference sequence). The V and J ends lost 5 bases and 3 bases respectively, with 14 bases between them. This CDR3 has 15 amino acids.

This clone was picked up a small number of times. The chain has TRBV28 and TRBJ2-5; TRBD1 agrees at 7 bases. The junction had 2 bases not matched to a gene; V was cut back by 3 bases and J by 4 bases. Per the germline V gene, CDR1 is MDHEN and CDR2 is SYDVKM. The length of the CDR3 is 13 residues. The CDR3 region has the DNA TGTGCCAGCAGTTTTCCAGGGGGAGAGACCCAGTACTTC. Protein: CASSFPGGETQYF.

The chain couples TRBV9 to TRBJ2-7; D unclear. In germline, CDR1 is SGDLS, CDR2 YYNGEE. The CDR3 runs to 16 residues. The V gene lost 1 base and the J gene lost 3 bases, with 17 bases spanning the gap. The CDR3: CASSVSHDTAYYEQYF. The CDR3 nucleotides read TGTGCCAGCAGCGTATCCCATGACACGGCTTACTACGAGCAGTACTTC.

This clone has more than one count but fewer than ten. CDR3: CASSPWTGYSNQPQHF. CDR3 bases: TGTGCCAGCAGCCCCTGGACGGGTTATAGCAATCAGCCCCAGCATTTT. The rearrangement links TRBV7-8 to TRBJ1-5; the D is unclear. V was cut by 5 bases and J by 0 bases, with 14 bases left in between. The CDR3 totals 16 residues. Germline V gene lookup returns CDR1 SGHVS and CDR2 FQNEAQ.

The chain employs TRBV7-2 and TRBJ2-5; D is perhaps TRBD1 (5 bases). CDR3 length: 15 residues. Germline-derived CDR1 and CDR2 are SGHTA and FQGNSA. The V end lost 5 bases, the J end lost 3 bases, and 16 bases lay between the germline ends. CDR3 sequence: CASSIRQGREETQYF. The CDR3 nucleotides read TGTGCCAGCAGCATCCGGCAGGGTCGAGAAGAGACCCAGTACTTC.

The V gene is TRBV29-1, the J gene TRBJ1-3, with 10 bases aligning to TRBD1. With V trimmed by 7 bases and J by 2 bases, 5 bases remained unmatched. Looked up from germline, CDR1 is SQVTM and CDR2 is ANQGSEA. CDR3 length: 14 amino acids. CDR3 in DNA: TGCAGCGCCACGGGACAGGGGACTGGAAACACCATATATTTT. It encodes CSATGQGTGNTIYF.

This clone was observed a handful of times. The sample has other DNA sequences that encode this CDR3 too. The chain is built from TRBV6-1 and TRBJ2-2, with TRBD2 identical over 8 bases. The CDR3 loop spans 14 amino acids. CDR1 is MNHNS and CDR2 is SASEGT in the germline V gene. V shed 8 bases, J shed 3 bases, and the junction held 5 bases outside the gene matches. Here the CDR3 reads CASREGGDTGELFF. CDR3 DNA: TGTGCCAGCCGGGAGGGTGGGGACACCGGGGAGCTGTTTTTT.

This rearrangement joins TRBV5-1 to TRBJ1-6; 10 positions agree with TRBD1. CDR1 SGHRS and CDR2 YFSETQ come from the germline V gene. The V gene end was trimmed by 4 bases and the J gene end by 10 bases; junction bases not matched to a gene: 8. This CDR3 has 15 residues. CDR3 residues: CASSAGQGVGSPLHF. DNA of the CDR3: TGCGCCAGCAGCGCCGGACAGGGGGTCGGGTCACCCCTCCACTTT.